This T cell receptor beta chain was retrieved from a study of early T cells in non-severe SARS-CoV-2 infection. This clonotype was seen a handful of times. Via MiXCR, TCRdb re-called the 5' RACE reads, giving one row per CDR3 protein. Of fewer than 85,000 distinct CDR3 sequences listed, around 13% are singletons. In germline, CDR1 is SGHTA, CDR2 FQGNSA. The CDR3 has 15 residues. V was pared by 1 base and J by 5 bases, with 2 bases of the junction left unmatched. The sample consisted of whole blood. The genes are TRBV7-2 and TRBJ1-4, with 9 bases matching TRBD1. The TCR originated in an adult who was a healthcare worker with PCR-confirmed SARS-CoV-2 infection or an uninfected control (not recorded which). CDR3 loop: CASSLEGQGNEKLFF. CDR3 bases: TGTGCCAGCAGCTTAGAGGGACAGGGAAATGAAAAACTGTTTTTT.